The clone carrying this T cell receptor (beta chain) was seen only a few times. Its antigen is not identified. This sample stems from a study of beta chain features in type 1 diabetes. After removal of 7 bases from V and 5 bases from J, the junction contained 7 bases not matched to a gene. There are 14 residues in the CDR3. Looked up from germline, CDR1 is MDHEN and CDR2 is SYDVKM. Markers CD45RO/CCR7/CD25/CD127/CD95/CD27 served to sort CD4+ naive, central memory, regulatory and stem cell-like memory cells. TCRB transcripts that were expressed got sequenced, as all of the isolated RNA had been reverse transcribed. The method was immunoSEQ multiplex PCR; TCRdb's version includes in-frame clones alone and lacks a portion of them. Here the sample spans about 280,000 clones, around 16% being singletons. General study results and limits: All four CD4+ subsets from Type 1 diabetes patients carried moderately but significantly shorter TCRB CDR3s.

The V and J genes are TRBV28 and TRBJ2-1; 8 bases agree with TRBD2. This receptor was identified in a man between 18 and 29 years old with type 1 diabetes. Specimen: naive CD4+ T cells from blood. In nucleotides, the CDR3 is TGTGCCAGCACTTCGACTAGCGCCCACAATGAGCAGTTCTTC. Translating gives CASTSTSAHNEQFF.